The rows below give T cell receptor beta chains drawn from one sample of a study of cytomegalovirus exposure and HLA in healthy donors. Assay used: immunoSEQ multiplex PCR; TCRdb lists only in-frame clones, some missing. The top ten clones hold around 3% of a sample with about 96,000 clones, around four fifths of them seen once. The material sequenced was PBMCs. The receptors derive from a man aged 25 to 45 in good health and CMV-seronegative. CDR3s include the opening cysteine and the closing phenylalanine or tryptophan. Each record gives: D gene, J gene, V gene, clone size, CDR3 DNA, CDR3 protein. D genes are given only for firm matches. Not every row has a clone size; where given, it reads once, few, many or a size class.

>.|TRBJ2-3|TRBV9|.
TGTGCCAGCAGCGTAGTGGGAGACACGCAGTATTTT
CASSVVGDTQYF
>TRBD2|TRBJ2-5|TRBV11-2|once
TGTGCCAGCAGCTTAGGCGCCAGCGGGGGGCCCCCTAATCAGCAGACCCAGTACTTC
CASSLGASGGPPNQQTQYF
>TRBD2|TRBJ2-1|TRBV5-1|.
TGCGCCAGCAGCTCACCGACTAGCGGGGACAATGAGCAGTTCTTC
CASSSPTSGDNEQFF
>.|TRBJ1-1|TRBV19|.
TGTGCCAGTAGTATATGGGGGGGTGGAAACACTGAAGCTTTCTTT
CASSIWGGGNTEAFF
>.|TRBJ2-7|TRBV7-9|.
TGTGCCAGCAGCTTAGCAGGAGGGCGCTCCTACGAGCAGTACTTC
CASSLAGGRSYEQYF
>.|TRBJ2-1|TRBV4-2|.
TGTGCCAGCAGCCAAGTCACCATCGCGGACAATGAGCAGTTCTTC
CASSQVTIADNEQFF
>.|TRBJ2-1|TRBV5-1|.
TGCGCCAGCAGCTTGCGAGGCTCCTACAATGAGCAGTTCTTC
CASSLRGSYNEQFF
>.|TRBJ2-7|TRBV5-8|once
TGTGCCAGCAGCGCGAACAGGGTCTCCTACGAGCAGTACTTC
CASSANRVSYEQYF
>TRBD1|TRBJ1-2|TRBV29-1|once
TGCAGCGTACCGACAGGGAAAGTGGATGGCTACACCTTC
CSVPTGKVDGYTF
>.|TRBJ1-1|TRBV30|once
TGTGCCTGGAGTGGGACATCAGGTTTAGGGGCCACTGAAGCTTTCTTT
CAWSGTSGLGATEAFF
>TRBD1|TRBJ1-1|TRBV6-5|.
TGTGCCAGCAGTGCGCCGGGACAGGGAATTTTTGAAGCTTTCTTT
CASSAPGQGIFEAFF
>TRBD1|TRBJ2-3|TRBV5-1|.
TGCGCCAGCACCCTGCGGGACAGGGACGCAGATACGCAGTATTTT
CASTLRDRDADTQYF
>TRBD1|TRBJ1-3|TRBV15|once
TGTGCCACCAGCAGGACAGGGGACGCTGGAAACACCATATATTTT
CATSRTGDAGNTIYF
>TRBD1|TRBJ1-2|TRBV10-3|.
TGTGCCATTTCCGGGACAGGGGAATCCACTAACTATGGCTACACCTTC
CAISGTGESTNYGYTF
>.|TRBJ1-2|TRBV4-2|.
TGTGCCAGCAGCCAATTCGGTCTAAACTATGGCTACACCTTC
CASSQFGLNYGYTF
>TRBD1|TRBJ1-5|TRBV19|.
TGTGCCAGTAGTGGGACAGGGATTAGAAGCAATCAGCCCCAGCATTTT
CASSGTGIRSNQPQHF
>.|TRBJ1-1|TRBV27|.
TGTGCCAGCAGTTTATCGCGGACAGTGAACACTGAAGCTTTCTTT
CASSLSRTVNTEAFF
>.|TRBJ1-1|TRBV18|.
TGTGCCAGCTCACTATATCAAGGGGGAATTGTGGACACTGAAGCTTTCTTT
CASSLYQGGIVDTEAFF
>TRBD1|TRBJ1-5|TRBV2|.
TGTGCCAGCAGTCAGGGGGCGAGCAATCAGCCCCAGCATTTT
CASSQGASNQPQHF
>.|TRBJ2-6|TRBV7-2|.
TGTGCCAGCAGCTTAGCTGACAGGACATCGATCTCTGGGGCCAACGTCCTGACTTTC
CASSLADRTSISGANVLTF
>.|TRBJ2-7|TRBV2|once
TGTGCCAGCAGGCTAACCTACGAGCAGTACTTC
CASRLTYEQYF
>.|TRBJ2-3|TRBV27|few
TGTGCCAGCAGTTTGCGGGGCGACAACACAGATACGCAGTATTTT
CASSLRGDNTDTQYF
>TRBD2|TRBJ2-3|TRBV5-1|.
TGCGCCAGCAGCTTGGTCGCTAGCGGGGGGGCAGATACGCAGTATTTT
CASSLVASGGADTQYF
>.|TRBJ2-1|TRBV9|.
TGTGCCAGCAGCGGGAGGATGGACAGAATCCCCTACAATGAGCAGTTCTTC
CASSGRMDRIPYNEQFF
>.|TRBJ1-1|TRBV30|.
TGTGCCTGGAGTAAGGGGAATGAAGCTTTCTTT
CAWSKGNEAFF
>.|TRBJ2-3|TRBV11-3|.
TGTGCCAGCAGCTTAGGCCAGCGCTACACAGATACGCAGTATTTT
CASSLGQRYTDTQYF
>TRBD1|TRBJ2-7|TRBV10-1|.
TGCGCCAGCGCCCCGGACAGGAACTCCTACGAGCAGTACTTC
CASAPDRNSYEQYF
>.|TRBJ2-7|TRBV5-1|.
TGCGCCAGCAGCTCGTCCCAGGGATTCTACGAGCAGTACTTC
CASSSSQGFYEQYF